The next 2 T cell receptor beta chains were all read from a single sample in a study of T-cell memory formation after mild COVID-19. TCRdb ran MiXCR on the 5' RACE reads and lists one entry per CDR3 protein. The sample holds more than 110,000 distinct CDR3 sequences, less than 25% seen once. Sequencing was carried out using PBMCs or a T cell subset sorted from them (not recorded which). These receptors came from an adult woman who had mild COVID-19 (a few samples of this study predate the infection). Cell type and time point are not known.

V is TRBV29-1 and J is TRBJ2-7; the D call may be TRBD1 or TRBD2 (6 bases each). The CDR3 runs 12 residues. The V and J ends lost 4 bases and 3 bases respectively, with 10 bases between them. The germline gives CDR1 SQVTM, CDR2 ANQGSEA. CDR3 nucleotide sequence: TGCAGCGTTGTCGGGGGCCGCTACGAGCAGTACTTC. Its protein is CSVVGGRYEQYF.

The CDR3 reads CSVEWTTSYNEQFF. The DNA for the CDR3 is TGCAGCGTTGAGTGGACTACGAGCTACAATGAGCAGTTCTTC. J is TRBJ2-1 and V is TRBV29-1; D perhaps matches TRBD2 (6 bases). Trimming pared 3 bases from V and 3 bases from J, leaving 12 bases between. The CDR3 is made up of 14 amino acids. CDR1 is SQVTM, CDR2 ANQGSEA, per germline.